A single sample gave rise to the 23 T cell receptor beta chains below, sequenced in a study of early T cells in non-severe SARS-CoV-2 infection. TCRdb fed the 5' RACE reads into MiXCR, producing one record per CDR3 protein. The sample carries about 59,000 distinct CDR3 sequences, around 13% recorded once. The sample was whole blood, taken at baseline. All receptors come from an adult who was a healthcare worker with PCR-confirmed SARS-CoV-2 infection or an uninfected control (not recorded which).

This clonotype was picked up many times. This sequence joins TRBV28 and TRBJ2-5, with D hard to call. This CDR3 spans 14 amino acids. The V gene lost 3 bases and the J gene lost 2 bases, with 10 bases spanning the gap. Germline loops: CDR1 MDHEN, CDR2 SYDVKM. The CDR3: CASSLAESQETQYF. For the CDR3, the DNA is TGTGCCAGCAGTTTGGCGGAATCACAAGAGACCCAGTACTTC.

In this sample, this clonotype turned up many times. The chain combines TRBV2 with TRBJ2-5, with D possibly being TRBD1 (5 bases). The CDR3 totals 14 residues. V gave up 4 bases and J gave up 5 bases, with 14 bases separating them. Germline CDR1 is SNHLY and CDR2 is FYNNEI. The CDR3 sequence: CASSGLGRVETQYF. The CDR3 DNA reads as TGTGCCAGCAGTGGGTTAGGCAGGGTTGAGACCCAGTACTTC.

This clonotype was counted only a few times. V and J are TRBV11-2 and TRBJ2-7; D is undetermined. Germline V gene sequence: CDR1 SGHAT, CDR2 FQNNGV. Trimming shortened V by 1 base and J by 3 bases, and 7 bases separated the two germline ends. The length of the CDR3 is 13 residues. CDR3: CASSLVQLYEQYF. The CDR3 bases are TGTGCCAGCAGCTTAGTGCAGCTCTACGAGCAGTACTTC.

This clonotype occurred many times. This chain connects TRBV5-1 to TRBJ2-7, with 7 bases that match TRBD1. The CDR3 length is 17 residues. Germline assignment: CDR1 SGHRS and CDR2 YFSETQ. Trimming at V came to 0 bases and at J to 5 bases, leaving 14 bases not matched to a gene. For the CDR3, the DNA is TGCGCCAGCAGCTTGGAGGGGACAGCCTATAGTCTCGACGAGCAGTACTTC. It yields the protein CASSLEGTAYSLDEQYF.

The genes are TRBV11-3 and TRBJ2-1; a weak D match, TRBD2 (6 bases). CDR1 and CDR2 from the germline V gene are SGHNT and YENEEA. CDR3 length: 13 residues. V lost 5 bases and J 9 bases, leaving 14 bases between the germline ends. CDR3: CASSQDGTPEQFF. CDR3 sequence (DNA): TGTGCCAGCAGCCAGGACGGGACTCCTGAGCAGTTCTTC.

Ten or more counts support this clonotype. This chain links TRBV28 with TRBJ2-7, with D maybe TRBD1 (6 bases). V shed 5 bases and J shed 0 bases, with 17 bases lying between them. The germline CDR1 and CDR2 sequences are MDHEN and SYDVKM. This CDR3 has 16 amino acids. The DNA for the CDR3 is TGTGCCAGCAGTGTCTCAGGGGAAGTTAACTCCTACGAGCAGTACTTC. Its protein is CASSVSGEVNSYEQYF.

This clonotype was found a few times. The chain couples TRBV19 to TRBJ2-5, with D tentatively TRBD2 (5 bases). V was pared by 6 bases and J by 1 base, with 12 bases between. The CDR3 length is 14 residues. Germline V CDR1 and CDR2: LNHDA, SQIVND (reference sequence). This CDR3 is CASRPTGSQETQYF. The CDR3 DNA is TGTGCCAGTAGGCCTACGGGGAGCCAAGAGACCCAGTACTTC.

The genes are TRBV29-1 and TRBJ2-5; D unresolved. The germline V gene encodes CDR1 SQVTM and CDR2 ANQGSEA. The ends were cut back, 7 bases at V and 3 bases at J, with 18 bases in the middle. The CDR3 totals 14 residues. CDR3 region: CSGRPLGGEETQYF. CDR3 DNA: TGCAGCGGCCGGCCTCTGGGTGGGGAAGAGACCCAGTACTTC.

This chain connects TRBV20-1 to TRBJ2-7; 11 bases are a match to TRBD2. The CDR3 runs to 17 residues. V shed 5 bases and J 4 bases; nucleotides not matched to a gene: 16. Germline V lookup: CDR1 DFQATT, CDR2 SNEGSKA (reference sequence). For the CDR3, the DNA is TGCAGTGCTGGAGTTTCGCTAGCGGGAGGAGGGATATACGAGCAGTACTTC. Encoded protein: CSAGVSLAGGGIYEQYF.

The chain has TRBV27 and TRBJ2-3; TRBD2 might be the D (5 bases). Trimming left V 0 bases short and J 6 bases short, with 10 bases between. The CDR3 has 14 residues. Germline V gene data show CDR1 as MNHEY and CDR2 as SMNVEV (reference sequence). In nucleotides, the CDR3 is TGTGCCAGCAGTTTATCGAAGGCTAGCGATACGCAGTATTTT. This codes for CASSLSKASDTQYF.

This clonotype was detected many times. The chain is built from TRBV19 and TRBJ2-3; possible D gene TRBD2, 5 bases. The germline CDR1 and CDR2 sequences are LNHDA and SQIVND (reference sequence). The CDR3 has 15 residues. V lost 3 bases, J lost 2 bases, and 12 bases lay in between. CDR3: CASSISGLNTDTQYF. The DNA for the CDR3 is TGTGCCAGTAGTATTAGTGGACTGAACACAGATACGCAGTATTTT.

This clonotype was seen a handful of times. The chain carries TRBV6-1 and TRBJ2-7, with 7 positions matching TRBD1. The CDR3 contains 14 residues. V lost 3 bases to trimming and J lost 5 bases; unmatched junction nucleotides: 7. Germline V lookup: CDR1 MNHNS, CDR2 SASEGT. CDR3 sequence: CASSDSHRGHEQYF. In DNA form, the CDR3 reads TGTGCCAGCAGTGATTCGCACAGGGGACACGAGCAGTACTTC.

There are a few counts of this clonotype. The genes are TRBV28 and TRBJ1-5, with D possibly TRBD1 on 5 matching bases. Trimming took 6 bases from V and 5 from J, leaving 14 bases between them. This CDR3 contains 14 residues. CDR1 is MDHEN, CDR2 SYDVKM, per germline. The CDR3 bases are TGTGCCAGCAGGCCATTGGGACTCTATCAGCCCCAGCATTTT. Protein: CASRPLGLYQPQHF.

This chain uses TRBV6-1 with TRBJ1-5; no clear D. Germline CDR1 and CDR2: MNHNS and SASEGT. This CDR3 has 15 amino acids. Trimming removed 6 bases at V and 5 bases at J, with 17 bases between. Here the CDR3 DNA reads TGTGCCAGCAGACACATGGTATCGAGGTATCAGCCCCAGCATTTT. Translation: CASRHMVSRYQPQHF.

The chain joins TRBV11-3 to TRBJ2-1, with 8 bases lining up with TRBD2. This CDR3 spans 14 amino acids. Germline V gene data show CDR1 as SGHNT and CDR2 as YENEEA. Trimming took 7 bases from V and 0 from J; bases not matched to a gene: 2. CDR3 amino acids: CASTAGGSYNEQFF. The CDR3 DNA is TGTGCCAGCACCGCGGGGGGCTCCTACAATGAGCAGTTCTTC.

This clonotype was observed a handful of times. The chain uses TRBV20-1 and TRBJ2-2; tentatively, D is TRBD2 (6 bases). V was clipped by 3 bases and J by 10 bases, with 18 bases between them. This CDR3 has 14 amino acids. The germline V gene has CDR1 DFQATT and CDR2 SNEGSKA (reference sequence). The CDR3 DNA sequence: TGCAGTGCTAGGGCGTGGAGGGGCAGGGAGGAGCTGTTTTTT. Translated: CSARAWRGREELFF.

Concerning this clonotype: A read error may explain this, as a much larger clone is one base away. V and J are TRBV4-2 and TRBJ2-3, with D possibly TRBD1 on 6 matching bases. The CDR3 is 18 residues long. Per germline, CDR1 LGHNA and CDR2 YNFKEQ. This CDR3 is CASSQDYRQDLSIDTQYF. CDR3 DNA: TGTGCCAGCAGCCAAGATTACAGACAGGACCTAAGCATAGATACGCAGTATTTT.

Many counts were recorded for this clonotype. The chain joins TRBV20-1 to TRBJ1-1; weak D call: TRBD1 (5 bases). CDR1 and CDR2 from the germline V gene are DFQATT and SNEGSKA (reference sequence). With 1 base removed from V and 8 bases from J, the gap between germline ends came to 11 bases. The CDR3 runs to 12 residues. For the CDR3, the DNA is TGCAGTGCTAGAGGACAGCGGGGCGAAGCTTTCTTT. Its translation: CSARGQRGEAFF.

This clonotype showed up many times. J is TRBJ2-4 and V is TRBV20-1; D might be TRBD1 (6 bases). This CDR3 is built from 14 residues. Germline V gives CDR1 DFQATT, CDR2 SNEGSKA (reference sequence). Trimming stripped 7 bases from V and 0 bases from J, with 13 bases between. The CDR3 here is CSGTVDIAKNIQYF. For the CDR3, the DNA is TGCAGTGGGACAGTGGACATAGCCAAAAACATTCAGTACTTC.

In regard to this clonotype: Relative to the germline gene, one junction end is altered; a read error may explain this. The chain carries TRBV9 and TRBJ2-7; D is unresolved. The germline CDR1 and CDR2 sequences are SGDLS and YYNGEE. The CDR3 consists of 14 residues. CDR3 bases: TGTGCCAGCAGCGTAGATAGGAGCTCCTACGAGCGGTACTTC. Encoded protein: CASSVDRSSYERYF.

This clonotype was seen more than once but under ten times. The chain links TRBV7-2 to TRBJ2-1; 7 nucleotides line up with TRBD2. Germline V gene data show CDR1 as SGHTA and CDR2 as FQGNSA. The CDR3 has 13 amino acids. V shed 4 bases, J shed 9 bases, and the junction held 6 bases outside the gene matches. Here the CDR3 DNA reads TGTGCCAGCAGCTCCCGGTGGGGGGGTGAGCAGTTCTTC. Amino acids: CASSSRWGGEQFF.

This clonotype was counted a few times. The chain employs TRBV24-1 and TRBJ2-1; no firm D call. CDR1 is KGHDR and CDR2 is SFDVKD in the germline V gene. The CDR3 is 13 residues long. Trimming stripped 8 bases from V and 1 base from J, with 8 bases between. CDR3 nucleotides: TGTGCCACCAATAAGGGTTCCTACAATGAGCAGTTCTTC. Translated: CATNKGSYNEQFF.

This clonotype appeared a few times. J is TRBJ2-1 and V is TRBV7-6; D unclear. CDR1 and CDR2 (germline): SGHVS, FNYEAQ. There are 14 residues in the CDR3. The V and J ends lost 0 bases and 5 bases respectively, with 8 bases between them. CDR3 in DNA: TGTGCCAGCAGCTTAGCCCGGCCCAACAATGAGCAGTTCTTC. It translates to CASSLARPNNEQFF. The variable domain in full, completed from reference TRBV7-6 and TRBJ2-1, reads GAGVSQSPRYKVTKRGQDVALRCDPISGHVSLYWYRQALGQGPEFLTYFNYEAQQDKSGLPNDRFSAERPEGSISTLTIQRTEQRDSAMYRCASSLARPNNEQFFGPGTRLTVL.